The 14 T cell receptor beta chains presented below share a single source sample, sequenced in a study of cytomegalovirus exposure and HLA in healthy donors. Researchers ran the PCR with 60 Vbeta and 13 Jbeta primers. The protocol was immunoSEQ multiplex PCR, while the TCRdb copy is restricted to in-frame clones and leaves out a portion. The sample totals 40,000 to 45,000 clones; its top ten clones hold about 1.7%. Source material: PBMCs. Receptor source: a woman in her 30s in good health and CMV-seronegative.

This rearrangement joins TRBV1 to TRBJ2-7; the table assigns TRBD2, which was not confirmed against the DNA. TRBV1 has pseudogene status. The CDR3 covers 16 residues. The CDR3 reads CTSSHPNRGSGREQYF. The CDR3 DNA sequence: TGCACCAGCAGCCATCCAAATAGAGGGAGCGGAAGGGAGCAGTACTTC.

This rearrangement joins TRBV25-1 to TRBJ1-4, with D perhaps matching TRBD1 (6 bases). V was trimmed by 3 bases and J by 5 bases, leaving 10 bases between them. There are 14 residues in the CDR3. Looked up from germline, CDR1 is MGHDK and CDR2 is SYGVNS. CDR3 in amino acids: CASSEDSTNEKLFF. CDR3 DNA sequence: TGTGCCAGCAGTGAGGACAGTACGAATGAAAAACTGTTTTTT. The entire variable domain, with the rest obtained from reference TRBV25-1 and TRBJ1-4, is as follows: EADIYQTPRYLVIGTGKKITLECSQTMGHDKMYWYQQDPGMELHLIHYSYGVNSTEKGDLSSESTVSRIRTEHFPLTLESARPSHTSQYLCASSEDSTNEKLFFGSGTQLSVL.

CDR3: CASSLPGTVTAVWGKNIQYF. Here the CDR3 DNA reads TGTGCCAGCAGTTTACCGGGGACAGTGACTGCCGTTTGGGGCAAAAACATTCAGTACTTC. The chain has TRBV28 and TRBJ2-4, with 7 bases that match TRBD1. The CDR3 extends over 20 amino acids. J lost 3 bases, V lost 2 bases, and 19 bases had no gene match. Germline V gene sequence: CDR1 MDHEN, CDR2 SYDVKM.

The chain couples TRBV6-1 to TRBJ1-1; D unresolved. The CDR3 has 13 amino acids. V was cut by 5 bases and J by 4 bases, with 11 bases left in between. The germline V gene encodes CDR1 MNHNS and CDR2 SASEGT. The CDR3 coding sequence is TGTGCCAGCAGTTGGAAGGAGTTCACTGAAGCTTTCTTT. Translation gives CASSWKEFTEAFF.

The V call is TRBV19, the J call TRBJ2-7, with 12 bases lining up with TRBD2. The CDR3 has 16 residues. V dropped 2 bases and J dropped 6; count of bases not matched to a gene: 8. The germline CDR1 and CDR2 sequences are LNHDA and SQIVND (reference sequence). CDR3 region: CASSIPRTSGNSEQYF. CDR3 DNA sequence: TGTGCCAGTAGTATACCCAGGACTAGCGGGAATTCCGAGCAGTACTTC. The variable domain in full, with the rest retrieved from reference TRBV19 and TRBJ2-7, is DGGITQSPKYLFRKEGQNVTLSCEQNLNHDAMYWYRQDPGQGLRLIYYSQIVNDFQKGDIAEGYSVSREKKESFPLTVTSAQKNPTAFYLCASSIPRTSGNSEQYFGPGTRLTVT.

The chain joins TRBV6-5 to TRBJ2-1; TRBD2 agrees at 13 bases. Trimming at V came to 6 bases and at J to 8 bases, leaving 7 bases not matched to a gene. Germline V gene lookup returns CDR1 MNHEY and CDR2 SVGAGI. This CDR3 has 15 amino acids. The chain's CDR3 is CASRPPGLAGHEQFF. CDR3 sequence (DNA): TGTGCCAGCAGACCCCCGGGACTAGCGGGACATGAGCAGTTCTTC.

The rearrangement uses TRBV11-2 and TRBJ2-7; a weak D match, TRBD1 (6 bases). From germline, CDR1 is SGHAT and CDR2 FQNNGV. This CDR3 has 15 amino acids. With 3 bases removed from V and 2 bases from J, the gap between germline ends came to 14 bases. DNA for the CDR3: TGTGCCAGCAGCTTCGTAACAGGGCGGACCTACGAGCAGTACTTC. Encoded protein: CASSFVTGRTYEQYF.

The V gene is TRBV30, the J gene TRBJ2-2; TRBD1 is a possible D gene (6 bases). Germline-derived CDR1 and CDR2 are GTSNPN and SVGIG (reference sequence). This CDR3 is built from 15 residues. V lost 4 bases, J lost 0 bases, and 12 bases lay in between. The DNA for the CDR3 is TGTGCCTGGACCCCAGGGGTCCCGAACACCGGGGAGCTGTTTTTT. This codes for CAWTPGVPNTGELFF.

CDR3 residues: CASSQRGSGLTYDEQYF. The CDR3 DNA follows: TGCGCCAGCAGCCAAAGGGGCTCCGGGCTTACCTACGATGAGCAGTACTTC. The rearrangement joins TRBV4-1 to TRBJ2-7; tentatively, D is TRBD1 (5 bases). The CDR3 is made up of 17 amino acids. Between the trimmed V and J ends, which lost 2 bases and 7 bases, there was a span of 24 bases. Germline V gene data show CDR1 as MGHRA and CDR2 as YSYEKL.

According to its frequency, this clone is medium-sized. The V and J genes are TRBV4-2 and TRBJ2-3, with a tentative D call TRBD2 (5 bases). The germline V and J ends were trimmed by 7 bases and 0 bases, with 14 bases remaining between them. The CDR3 is made up of 15 amino acids. In germline, CDR1 is LGHNA, CDR2 YNFKEQ. The CDR3 is CASTTGVSSTDTQYF. The CDR3 nucleotides read TGTGCCAGCACCACCGGGGTTTCTAGCACAGATACGCAGTATTTT.

This chain links TRBV18 with TRBJ2-1; D perhaps matches TRBD1 (5 bases). Germline CDR1 and CDR2: KGHSH and LQKENI. V dropped 2 bases and J dropped 3 bases, with 8 bases sitting between them. The CDR3 runs to 14 residues. The CDR3 sequence is CASSPSQGYNEQFF. As DNA, the CDR3 is TGTGCCAGCTCACCATCCCAGGGCTACAATGAGCAGTTCTTC.

The chain couples TRBV14 to TRBJ2-1, with 8 bases matching TRBD2. V shed 4 bases, J shed 8 bases, and the junction held 10 bases outside the gene matches. CDR1 and CDR2 from the germline V gene are SGHDN and FVKESK. The CDR3 length is 15 residues. The CDR3 spells CASSRQSGSNHEQFF. In DNA form, the CDR3 reads TGTGCCAGCAGCCGACAAAGCGGGAGTAACCATGAGCAGTTCTTC.

This sequence joins TRBV30 and TRBJ1-3; the D is unclear. Germline V CDR1 and CDR2: GTSNPN, SVGIG (reference sequence). The CDR3 loop spans 13 amino acids. The V and J ends lost 5 bases and 4 bases respectively, with 12 bases between them. The CDR3 coding sequence is TGTGCCTGGGTCGGGTCGAGAGGAAACACCATATATTTT. This encodes CAWVGSRGNTIYF.

The V call is TRBV6-4, the J call TRBJ1-2; weak D call: TRBD1 (6 bases). Trimming cost V 3 bases and J 7 bases, with 15 bases left between them. This CDR3 spans 14 amino acids. Germline lookup yields CDR1 MRHNA and CDR2 SNTAGT. This CDR3 reads CASSEGFAGVGYTF. The DNA of the CDR3 is TGTGCCAGCAGTGAGGGGTTCGCAGGGGTTGGCTACACCTTC.